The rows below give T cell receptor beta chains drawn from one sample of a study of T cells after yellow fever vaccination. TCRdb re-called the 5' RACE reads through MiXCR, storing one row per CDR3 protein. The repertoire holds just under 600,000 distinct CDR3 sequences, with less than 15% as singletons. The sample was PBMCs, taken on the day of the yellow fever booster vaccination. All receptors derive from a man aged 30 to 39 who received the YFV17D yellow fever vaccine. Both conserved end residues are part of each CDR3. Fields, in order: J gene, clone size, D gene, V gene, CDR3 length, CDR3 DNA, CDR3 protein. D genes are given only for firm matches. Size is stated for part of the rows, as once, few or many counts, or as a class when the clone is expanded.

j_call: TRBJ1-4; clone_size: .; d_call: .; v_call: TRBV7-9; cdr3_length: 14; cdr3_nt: TGTGCCAGCAGCTTAGCAAGGTCCGGTGAAAAACTGTTTTTT; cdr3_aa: CASSLARSGEKLFF
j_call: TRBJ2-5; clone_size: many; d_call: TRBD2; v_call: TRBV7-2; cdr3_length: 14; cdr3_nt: TGTGCCAGCAGCCTCGGCGGGGGATCGGAGACCCAGTACTTC; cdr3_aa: CASSLGGGSETQYF
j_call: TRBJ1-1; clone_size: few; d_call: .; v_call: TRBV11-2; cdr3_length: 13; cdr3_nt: TGTGCCAGCAGCTTCCGGACGGGATCCGAAGCTTTCTTT; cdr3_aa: CASSFRTGSEAFF
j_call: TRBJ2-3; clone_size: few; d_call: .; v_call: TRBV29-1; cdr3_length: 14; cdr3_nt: TGCAGCGTCGCCCGAACGGGAGAATCAGATACGCAGTATTTT; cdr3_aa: CSVARTGESDTQYF
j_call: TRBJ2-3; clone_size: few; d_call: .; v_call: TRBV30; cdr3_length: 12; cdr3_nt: TGTGCCTGGAGTGCCGCCGGAGATACGCAGTATTTT; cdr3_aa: CAWSAAGDTQYF
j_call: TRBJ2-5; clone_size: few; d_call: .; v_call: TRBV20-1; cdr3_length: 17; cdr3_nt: TGCAGTGCTAGCCGCCCTGCCGACAGGAACCAACAAGAGACCCAGTACTTC; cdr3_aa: CSASRPADRNQQETQYF
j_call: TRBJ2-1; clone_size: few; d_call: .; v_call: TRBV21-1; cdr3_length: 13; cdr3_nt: TGTGCCAGCAGCAGAGGTCAGGTATGGGAGCAGTTCTTC; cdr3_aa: CASSRGQVWEQFF
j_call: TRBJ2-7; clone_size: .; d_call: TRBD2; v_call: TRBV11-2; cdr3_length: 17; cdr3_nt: TGTGCCAGCAGCTTAAATAGCGGGAGGGCCGGATCCTACGAGCAGTACTTC; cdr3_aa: CASSLNSGRAGSYEQYF
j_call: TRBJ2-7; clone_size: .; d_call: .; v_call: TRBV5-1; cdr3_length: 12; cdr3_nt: TGCGCCAGCAGCAAAAGCTCCTACGAGCAGTACTTC; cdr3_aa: CASSKSSYEQYF
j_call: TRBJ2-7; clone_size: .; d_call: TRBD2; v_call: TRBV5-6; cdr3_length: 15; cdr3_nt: TGTGCCAGCAGCCGCGGGACTAGCGGATACTACGAGCAGTACTTC; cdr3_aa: CASSRGTSGYYEQYF
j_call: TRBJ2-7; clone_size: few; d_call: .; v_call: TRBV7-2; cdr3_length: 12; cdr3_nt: TGTGCCAGCAGCTTATGGAGTAGGGAGCAGTACTTC; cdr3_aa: CASSLWSREQYF
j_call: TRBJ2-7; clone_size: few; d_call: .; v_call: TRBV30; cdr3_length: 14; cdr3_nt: TGTGCCTGGACCCCCTCGGGACTCCCCTACGAGCAGTACTTC; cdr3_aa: CAWTPSGLPYEQYF
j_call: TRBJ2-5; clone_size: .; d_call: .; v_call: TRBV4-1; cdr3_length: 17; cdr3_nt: TGCGCCAGCAGCCAGCTGTCGACAGGGAGGGATGGGGGGACCCAGTACTTC; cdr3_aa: CASSQLSTGRDGGTQYF
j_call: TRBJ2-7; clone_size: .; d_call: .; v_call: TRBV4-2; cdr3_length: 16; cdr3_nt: TGTGCCAGCAGCCAAGACGCAGGAGCTGTGTATAACGAGCAGTACTTC; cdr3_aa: CASSQDAGAVYNEQYF
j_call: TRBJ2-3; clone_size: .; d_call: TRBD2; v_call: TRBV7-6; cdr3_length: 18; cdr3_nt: TGTGCCAGCAGCTTAATTGGGGGACTAGCGGGAGAACGAGATACGCAGTATTTT; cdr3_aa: CASSLIGGLAGERDTQYF
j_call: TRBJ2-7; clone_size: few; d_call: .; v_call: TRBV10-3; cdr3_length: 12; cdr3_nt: TGTGCCATCAGGACAGTAGGGTACGAGCAGTACTTC; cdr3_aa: CAIRTVGYEQYF
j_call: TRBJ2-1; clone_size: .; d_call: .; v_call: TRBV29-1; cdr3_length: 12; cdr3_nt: TGCAGCGTTGCGTGGGTCTACAATGAGCAGTTCTTC; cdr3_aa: CSVAWVYNEQFF
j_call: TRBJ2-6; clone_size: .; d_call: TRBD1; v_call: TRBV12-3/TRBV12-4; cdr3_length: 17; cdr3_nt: TGTGCCAGCAGTCCCGACAGGGTCCGTTCTGGGGCCAACGTCCTGACTTTC; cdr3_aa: CASSPDRVRSGANVLTF
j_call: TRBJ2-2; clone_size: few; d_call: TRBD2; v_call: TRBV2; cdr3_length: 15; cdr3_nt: TGTGCCAGCAATTACCTAGCGGGAGCCACCGGGGAGCTGTTTTTT; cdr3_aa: CASNYLAGATGELFF
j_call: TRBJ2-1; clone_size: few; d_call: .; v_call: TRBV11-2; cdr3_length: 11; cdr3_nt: TGTGCCAGCAGCGCGGCCCTTGAGCAGTTCTTC; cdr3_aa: CASSAALEQFF
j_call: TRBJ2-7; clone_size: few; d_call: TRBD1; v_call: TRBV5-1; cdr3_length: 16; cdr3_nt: TGCGCCAGCAGCTTGCCCCGGACAGGGAGCTCCTACGAGCAGTACTTC; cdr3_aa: CASSLPRTGSSYEQYF
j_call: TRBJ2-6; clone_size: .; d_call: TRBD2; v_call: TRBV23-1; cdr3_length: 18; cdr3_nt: TGCGCCAGCAGTCATCGGACTAGCGCGAGCTCTGGGGCCAACGTCCTGACTTTC; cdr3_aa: CASSHRTSASSGANVLTF
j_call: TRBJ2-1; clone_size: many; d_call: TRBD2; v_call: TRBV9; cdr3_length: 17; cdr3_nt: TGTGCCAGCAGCGTAGCCGAAGGGCGGGAGGGGTATGGTGAGCAGTTCTTC; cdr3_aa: CASSVAEGREGYGEQFF
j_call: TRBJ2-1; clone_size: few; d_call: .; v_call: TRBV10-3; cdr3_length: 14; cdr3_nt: TGTGCCATCACAACCACTCGTAGGACGGATGAGCAGTTCTTC; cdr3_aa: CAITTTRRTDEQFF
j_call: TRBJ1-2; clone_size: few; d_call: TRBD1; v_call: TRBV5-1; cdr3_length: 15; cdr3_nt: TGCGCCAGCAGCTTAGGACAGGGAGGAAACTATGGCTACACCTTC; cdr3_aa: CASSLGQGGNYGYTF
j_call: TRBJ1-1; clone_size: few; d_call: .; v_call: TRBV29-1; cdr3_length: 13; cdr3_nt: TGCAGCGTTTTGTTACCGATAAACACTGAAGCTTTCTTT; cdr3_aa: CSVLLPINTEAFF
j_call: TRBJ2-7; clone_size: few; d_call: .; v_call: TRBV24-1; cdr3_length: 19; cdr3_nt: TGTGCCACCAGTGATTTAAAGGGTTTTTTGCGGGGCCAATTCTACGAGCAGTACTTC; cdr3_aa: CATSDLKGFLRGQFYEQYF
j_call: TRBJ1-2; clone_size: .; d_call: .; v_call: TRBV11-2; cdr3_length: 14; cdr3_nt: TGTGCCAGCAGCTTGCAGGGGCAGAACTATGGCTACACCTTC; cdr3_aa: CASSLQGQNYGYTF
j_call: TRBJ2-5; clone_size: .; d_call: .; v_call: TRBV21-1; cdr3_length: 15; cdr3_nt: TGTGCCAGCAGCCCACCAAGGGACAGGCAAGAGACCCAGTACTTC; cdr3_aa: CASSPPRDRQETQYF
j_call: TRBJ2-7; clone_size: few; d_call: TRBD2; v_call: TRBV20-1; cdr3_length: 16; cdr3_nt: TGCAGTGCTAGGGGCGCCGGGAGCGGGGCCCCCTACGAGCAGTACTTC; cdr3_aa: CSARGAGSGAPYEQYF
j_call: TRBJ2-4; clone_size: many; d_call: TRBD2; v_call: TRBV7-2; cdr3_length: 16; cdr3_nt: TGTGCCAGCAGCTTAGCGGGACTAGCGGGTCCTAACATTCAGTACTTC; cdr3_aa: CASSLAGLAGPNIQYF
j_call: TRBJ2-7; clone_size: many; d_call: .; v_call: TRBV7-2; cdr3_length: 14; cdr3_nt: TGTGCCAGCAGCTTTCTAGGGGGCTCCTACGAGCAGTACTTC; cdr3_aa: CASSFLGGSYEQYF
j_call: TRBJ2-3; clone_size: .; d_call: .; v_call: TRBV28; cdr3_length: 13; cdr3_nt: TGTGCCAGCAGTCCCTGGGGGACAGATACGCAGTATTTT; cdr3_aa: CASSPWGTDTQYF
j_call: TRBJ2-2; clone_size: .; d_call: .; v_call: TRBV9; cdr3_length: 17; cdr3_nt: TGTGCCAGCAGCGTTACTAATCTAGTTCAGAACACCGGGGAGCTGTTTTTT; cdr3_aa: CASSVTNLVQNTGELFF
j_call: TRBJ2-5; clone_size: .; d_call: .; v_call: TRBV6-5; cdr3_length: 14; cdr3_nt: TGTGCCAGCAGTTACGCCCTACACGGAGAGACCCAGTACTTC; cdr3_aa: CASSYALHGETQYF
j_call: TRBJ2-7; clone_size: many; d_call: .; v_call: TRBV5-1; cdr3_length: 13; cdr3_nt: TGCGCCAGCAAGGGGACTTCCACCTACGAGCAGTACTTC; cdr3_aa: CASKGTSTYEQYF
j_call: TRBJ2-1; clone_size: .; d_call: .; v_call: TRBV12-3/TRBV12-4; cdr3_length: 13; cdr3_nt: TGTGCCAGTTACCAGTGGGGTGAGAATGAGCAGTTCTTC; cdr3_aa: CASYQWGENEQFF
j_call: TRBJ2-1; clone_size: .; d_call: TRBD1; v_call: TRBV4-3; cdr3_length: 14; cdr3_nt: TGCGCCAGCGCTAGGACAGGGGGTGACAATGAGCAGTTCTTC; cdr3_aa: CASARTGGDNEQFF
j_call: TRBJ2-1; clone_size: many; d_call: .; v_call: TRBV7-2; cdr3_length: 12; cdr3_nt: TGTGCCAGCAGAGCAGCCGGCGGTGGCAGGGGCTTC; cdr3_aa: CASRAAGGGRGF
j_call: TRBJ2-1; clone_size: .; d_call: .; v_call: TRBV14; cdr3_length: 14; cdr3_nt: TGTGCCAGCAGCCAAGTATTTGGCTACAATGAGCAGTTCTTC; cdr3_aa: CASSQVFGYNEQFF
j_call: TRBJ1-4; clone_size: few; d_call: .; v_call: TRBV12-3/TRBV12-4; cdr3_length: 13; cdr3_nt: TGTGCCAGCAGTTTGGGGTTACGGGAAAAACTGTTTTTT; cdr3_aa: CASSLGLREKLFF
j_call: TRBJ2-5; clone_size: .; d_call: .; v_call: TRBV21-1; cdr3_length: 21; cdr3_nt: TGTGCCAGCAGCAAAGGCCGACTAGCGGGAGGAGGGCCAACCTCACAAGAGACCCAGTACTTC; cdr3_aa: CASSKGRLAGGGPTSQETQYF
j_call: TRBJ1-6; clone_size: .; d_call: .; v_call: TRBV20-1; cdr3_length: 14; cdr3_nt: TGCAGTGCTAGGTGGGGCAGTCCGAATTCACCCCTCCACTTT; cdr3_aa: CSARWGSPNSPLHF
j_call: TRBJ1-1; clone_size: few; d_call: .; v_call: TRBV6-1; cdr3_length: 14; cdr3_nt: TGTGCCAGCAATGGCAGGGCCCCAGACACTGAAGCTTTCTTT; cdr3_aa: CASNGRAPDTEAFF
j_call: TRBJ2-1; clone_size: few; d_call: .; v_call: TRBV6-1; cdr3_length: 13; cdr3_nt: TGTGCCACCCGGACACGCAAGTCCGGTGAGCAGTTCTTC; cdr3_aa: CATRTRKSGEQFF
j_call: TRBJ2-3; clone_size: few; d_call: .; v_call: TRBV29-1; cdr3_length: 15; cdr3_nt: TGCAGCGTTGAAGGGCAGATTTCCAGCACAGATACGCAGTATTTT; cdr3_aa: CSVEGQISSTDTQYF
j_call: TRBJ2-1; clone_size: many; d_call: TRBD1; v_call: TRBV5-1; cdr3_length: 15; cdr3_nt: TGCGCCAGCAGCGGGGACAGGAGACTTAACAATGAGCAGTTCTTC; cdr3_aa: CASSGDRRLNNEQFF
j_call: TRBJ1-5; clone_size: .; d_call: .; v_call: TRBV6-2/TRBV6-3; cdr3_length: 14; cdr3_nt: TGTGCCAGCAGCAACGACCAGGGTGGGCAGCCCCAGCATTTT; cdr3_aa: CASSNDQGGQPQHF
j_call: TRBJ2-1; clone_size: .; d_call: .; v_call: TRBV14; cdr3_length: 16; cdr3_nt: TGTGCCAGCAGCCAAGAACAGGTGCCTAACTACAATGAGCAGTTCTTC; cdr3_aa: CASSQEQVPNYNEQFF
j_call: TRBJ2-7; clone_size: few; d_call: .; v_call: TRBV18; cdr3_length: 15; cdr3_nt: TGTGCCAGCTCACCAGGCGCAGGGGACGAATACGAGCAGTACTTC; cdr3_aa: CASSPGAGDEYEQYF
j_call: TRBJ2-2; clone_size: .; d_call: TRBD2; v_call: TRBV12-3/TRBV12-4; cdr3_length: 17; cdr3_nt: TGTGCCAGCAGTTACACCTCTAGCGGGGCCTTCACCGGGGAGCTGTTTTTT; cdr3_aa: CASSYTSSGAFTGELFF
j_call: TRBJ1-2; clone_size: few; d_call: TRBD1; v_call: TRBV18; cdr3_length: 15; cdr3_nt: TGTGCCAGCTCAGAAAGATCGGGACAGCAAGGAGGCTACACCTTC; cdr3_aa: CASSERSGQQGGYTF
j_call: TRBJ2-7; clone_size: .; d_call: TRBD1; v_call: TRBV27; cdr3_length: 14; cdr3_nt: TGTGCCAGCAGCCGGGACAGGGGGCTCGTCGAGCAGTACTTC; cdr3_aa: CASSRDRGLVEQYF
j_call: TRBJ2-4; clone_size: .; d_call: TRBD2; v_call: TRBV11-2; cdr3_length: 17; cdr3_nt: TGTGCCAGCAGCCCGGGGGGACTAGCGGGATCTAAAAACATTCAGTACTTC; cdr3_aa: CASSPGGLAGSKNIQYF